One and the same sample provided the 6 T cell receptor beta chains below, sequenced in a study of blood T cells in healthy people across ages. It was with a sample-barcoded 5' primer and a J-beta primer mix that a second PCR of roughly 7 to 11 cycles was run. TCRdb redid the calling of the 5' RACE reads with MiXCR, one entry per CDR3 protein. The sample consists of approximately 730,000 distinct CDR3 sequences, more than 40% of them appearing once. The material sequenced was blood. All receptors come from a woman in her sixties or seventies in good health.

The chain links TRBV12-5 to TRBJ2-1; weak D call: TRBD1 (5 bases). Germline-derived CDR1 and CDR2 are LGHNT and FRNRAP. Between the trimmed V and J ends, which lost 3 bases and 4 bases, there was a span of 16 bases. This CDR3 is 16 amino acids long. DNA for the CDR3: TGTGCTAGTGGTTTACCAGGGTTGACTTCTTACAATGAGCAGTTCTTC. Translated, it gives CASGLPGLTSYNEQFF. Full variable domain (rest looked up from reference TRBV12-5 and TRBJ2-1): DARVTQTPRHKVTEMGQEVTMRCQPILGHNTVFWYRQTMMQGLELLAYFRNRAPLDDSGMPKDRFSAEMPDATLATLKIQPSEPRDSAVYFCASGLPGLTSYNEQFFGPGTRLTVL.

Notes on this clonotype: A much bigger clone sits one base away, suggesting this may be a read error. The chain uses TRBV3-1 and TRBJ2-1, with 9 bases identical to TRBD1. V lost 4 bases and J lost 10; bases outside the gene matches: 11. CDR3 length: 15 residues. Germline V gene sequence: CDR1 LGHDT, CDR2 YNNKEL (reference sequence). The CDR3 bases are TGTGCCAGCAGCCCGGGACAGGGCGCAATCTACGAGCAGTTCTTC. Amino acid sequence: CASSPGQGAIYEQFF.

The chain combines TRBV5-1 with TRBJ2-1; TRBD1 might be the D (5 bases). The CDR3 length is 15 residues. Per germline, CDR1 SGHRS and CDR2 YFSETQ. The ends were cut back, 0 bases at V and 8 bases at J, with 15 bases in the middle. The CDR3 bases are TGCGCCAGCAGCTTGGGGGCAGGGTGGTTGGATGAGCAGTTCTTC. Translated, it gives CASSLGAGWLDEQFF.

The rearrangement uses TRBV29-1 and TRBJ2-1, with D perhaps TRBD1 or TRBD2 (5 bases each). Germline loops: CDR1 SQVTM, CDR2 ANQGSEA. This CDR3 contains 13 residues. Trimming left V 6 bases short and J 2 bases short, with 11 bases between. As DNA, the CDR3 is TGCAGCGTGGCAGGGACGACCTACAATGAGCAGTTCTTC. Its protein is CSVAGTTYNEQFF.

In this sample, this clonotype turned up a few times. V is TRBV27 and J is TRBJ2-7; a weak D match, TRBD2 (7 bases). V was pared by 2 bases and J by 3 bases, with 14 bases between. CDR3 length equals 15 residues. The germline CDR1 and CDR2 sequences are MNHEY and SMNVEV (reference sequence). The CDR3 DNA is TGTGCCAGCAGTTTAGGGAGGGGGTTACACTACGAGCAGTACTTC. Residues: CASSLGRGLHYEQYF.

Notes on this clonotype: One end of the junction fails to match germline, which may point to a read error. The chain carries TRBV28 and TRBJ2-1; 8 nucleotides match TRBD1. Germline V gene lookup returns CDR1 MDHEN and CDR2 SYDVKM. The CDR3 is 14 residues long. CDR3 protein: CASSLGSGGNERFF. CDR3 nucleotide sequence: TGTGCCAGCAGTTTAGGATCAGGGGGCAATGAGCGGTTCTTC.